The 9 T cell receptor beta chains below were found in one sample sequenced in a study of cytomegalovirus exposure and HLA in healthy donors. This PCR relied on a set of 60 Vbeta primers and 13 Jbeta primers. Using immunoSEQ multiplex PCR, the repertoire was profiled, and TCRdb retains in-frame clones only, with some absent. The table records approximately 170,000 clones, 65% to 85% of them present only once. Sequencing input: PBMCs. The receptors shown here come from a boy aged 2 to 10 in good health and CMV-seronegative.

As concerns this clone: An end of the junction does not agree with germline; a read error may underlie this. This CDR3 reads CASSLKREIQYF. As DNA, the CDR3 is TGTGCCAGCAGCCTGAAGAGGGAGATCCAGTACTTC. The V call is TRBV7-9, the J call TRBJ2-5, with a possible D match to TRBD2 (5 bases). The CDR3 runs 12 residues. CDR1 is SEHNR and CDR2 is FQNEAQ in the germline V gene (reference sequence).

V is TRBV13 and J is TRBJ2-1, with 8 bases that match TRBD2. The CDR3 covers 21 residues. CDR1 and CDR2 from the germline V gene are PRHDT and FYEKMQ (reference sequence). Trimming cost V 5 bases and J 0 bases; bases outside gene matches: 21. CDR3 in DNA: TGTGCCAGCAGCCCTACAGGGAGAGAGGGTACGGGAGGGCCCTCCTACAATGAGCAGTTCTTC. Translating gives CASSPTGREGTGGPSYNEQFF.

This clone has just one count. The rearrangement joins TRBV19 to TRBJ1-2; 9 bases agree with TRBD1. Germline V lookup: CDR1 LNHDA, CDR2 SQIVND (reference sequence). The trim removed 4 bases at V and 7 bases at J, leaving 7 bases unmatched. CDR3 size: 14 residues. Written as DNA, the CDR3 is TGTGCCAGTAGTAATGGGACAGGGACGGGTGGCTACACCTTC. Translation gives CASSNGTGTGGYTF.

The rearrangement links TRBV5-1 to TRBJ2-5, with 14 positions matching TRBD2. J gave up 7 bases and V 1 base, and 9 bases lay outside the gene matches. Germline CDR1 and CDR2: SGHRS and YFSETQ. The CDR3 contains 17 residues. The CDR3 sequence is CASSLIGLAGGGGTQYF. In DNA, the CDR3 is TGCGCCAGCAGCTTGATTGGACTAGCGGGGGGAGGGGGGACCCAGTACTTC.

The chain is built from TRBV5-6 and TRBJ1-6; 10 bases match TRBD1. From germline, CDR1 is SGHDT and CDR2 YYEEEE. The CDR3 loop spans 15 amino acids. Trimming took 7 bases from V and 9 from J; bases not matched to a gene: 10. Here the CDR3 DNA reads TGTGCCAGCCAGCAGAGGACAGGGGGTGGTTCACCCCTCCACTTT. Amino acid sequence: CASQQRTGGGSPLHF.

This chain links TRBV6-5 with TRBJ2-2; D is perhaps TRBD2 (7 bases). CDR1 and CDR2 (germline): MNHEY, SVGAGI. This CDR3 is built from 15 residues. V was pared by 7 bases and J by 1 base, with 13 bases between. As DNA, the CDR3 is TGTGCCAGCAAGGGGGGGAGGCGGAACACCGGGGAGCTGTTTTTT. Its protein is CASKGGRRNTGELFF.

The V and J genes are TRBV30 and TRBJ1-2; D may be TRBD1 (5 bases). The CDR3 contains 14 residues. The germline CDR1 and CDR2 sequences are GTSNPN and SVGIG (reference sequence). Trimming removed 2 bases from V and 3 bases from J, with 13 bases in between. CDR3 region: CAWSTSDSYYGYTF. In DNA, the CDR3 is TGTGCCTGGAGTACCTCAGACAGCTACTATGGCTACACCTTC. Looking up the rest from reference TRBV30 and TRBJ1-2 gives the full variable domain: SQTIHQWPATLVQPVGSPLSLECTVEGTSNPNLYWYRQAAGRGLQLLFYSVGIGQISSEVPQNLSASRPQDRQFILSSKKLLLSDSGFYLCAWSTSDSYYGYTFGSGTRLTVV.

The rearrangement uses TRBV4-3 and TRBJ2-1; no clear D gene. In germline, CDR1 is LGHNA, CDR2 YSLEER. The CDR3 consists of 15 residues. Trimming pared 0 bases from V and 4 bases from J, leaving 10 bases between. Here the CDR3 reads CASSQESASYNEQFF. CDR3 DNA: TGCGCCAGCAGCCAAGAATCCGCCAGTTACAATGAGCAGTTCTTC.

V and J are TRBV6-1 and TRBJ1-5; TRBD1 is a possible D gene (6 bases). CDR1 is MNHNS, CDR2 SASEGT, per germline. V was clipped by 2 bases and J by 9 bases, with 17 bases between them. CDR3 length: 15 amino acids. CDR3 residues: CASSESDRYKVPQHF. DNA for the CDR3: TGTGCCAGCAGTGAATCCGACAGGTACAAGGTGCCCCAGCATTTT.